The clone carrying this TCR beta chain was seen just once. Measured with immunoSEQ multiplex PCR; TCRdb has only the in-frame clones, and not every one. The sample contains about 430,000 clones, approximately 88% of which appear only once. This sample stems from a study of blood T cell repertoires in COVID-19. This CDR3 spans 15 amino acids. Germline lookup yields CDR1 KGHDR and CDR2 SFDVKD. V lost 6 bases and J 0 bases, leaving 11 bases between the germline ends. Cohort placement rested on clinical history that participants reported themselves. The sample was PBMCs or T cells enriched from blood (not recorded which). The chain links TRBV24-1 to TRBJ1-5; tentatively, D is TRBD1 (5 bases). This TCR came from a woman in her twenties or thirties with acute COVID-19. The CDR3 loop reads CATSSGRVSNQPQHF. The CDR3, as DNA: TGTGCCACCAGTTCCGGCAGGGTTAGCAATCAGCCCCAGCATTTT.